The 25 T cell receptor beta chains in this list originate from one sample, sequenced in a study of T cell repertoires in cytomegalovirus infection. TCRdb reanalysed the reads using MiXCR and keeps one entry per CDR3 protein. Of 700,000 to 900,000 distinct CDR3 sequences listed, under 35% are singletons. No antigen has been identified for these receptors. The sample in question was cultured CD8+ T cells from PBMCs, obtained from culture after CMV antigen stimulation. Receptor source: a human donor in good health (CMV status not recorded). Some clones in this sample may be carry-over from other donors' samples.

The chain links TRBV11-2 to TRBJ1-1, with 7 bases fitting TRBD1. The V and J ends lost 10 bases and 0 bases, in that order; junction bases with no gene match: 23. This CDR3 has 19 amino acids. In germline, CDR1 is SGHAT, CDR2 FQNNGV. DNA for the CDR3: TGTGCCACCCAAACTCCCGGGACAGCAGAAAAGGGCCTGAACACTGAAGCTTTCTTT. This sequence encodes CATQTPGTAEKGLNTEAFF.

This clonotype was counted between two and nine times. The chain combines TRBV6-1 with TRBJ2-3, with D tentatively TRBD2 (6 bases). Trimming cost V 5 bases and J 3 bases, with 15 bases left between them. CDR1 MNHNS and CDR2 SASEGT come from the germline V gene. The length of the CDR3 is 15 residues. CDR3 sequence: CASSSPSEGTDTQYF. The DNA of the CDR3 is TGTGCCAGCAGTTCCCCTAGCGAGGGGACAGATACGCAGTATTTT.

This clonotype appeared a few times. This rearrangement joins TRBV20-1 to TRBJ2-1; 12 nucleotides match TRBD2. The CDR3 is 15 amino acids. CDR1 and CDR2 (germline): DFQATT, SNEGSKA (reference sequence). With 0 bases clipped from V and 5 bases from J, the junction kept 2 bases outside the gene matches. CDR3 bases: TGCAGTGCTAGAGAGTGGACTAGCGGGGACAATGAGCAGTTCTTC. As protein: CSAREWTSGDNEQFF.

The V call is TRBV12-3 or TRBV12-4, the J call TRBJ2-1; TRBD2 agrees at 11 bases. V trimming: 3 bases; J trimming: 10 bases; junction bases outside the gene matches: 14. The CDR3 sequence is 17 residues long. CDR3 nucleotides: TGTGCCAGCAGTTTCCTTATAGCGGGGGGGGGAGACCAAGAGCAGTTCTTC. Translation: CASSFLIAGGGDQEQFF.

This clonotype was counted between two and nine times. J is TRBJ1-1 and V is TRBV10-3; D possibly corresponds to TRBD1 (5 bases). The germline CDR1 and CDR2 sequences are ENHRY and SYGVKD. CDR3 size: 15 residues. The V end lost 3 bases, the J end lost 2 bases, and 13 bases lay between the germline ends. CDR3: CAISDFARVNTEAFF. Here the CDR3 DNA reads TGTGCCATCAGTGATTTCGCCAGGGTTAACACTGAAGCTTTCTTT.

V and J are TRBV5-1 and TRBJ2-2; TRBD2 matches 8 bases. From germline, CDR1 is SGHRS and CDR2 YFSETQ. CDR3 length: 16 amino acids. Unmatched junction bases numbered 6, after V lost 1 base and J lost 4 bases. This chain's CDR3 is CASSLNAGGLTGELFF. In DNA form, the CDR3 reads TGCGCCAGCAGCTTGAACGCGGGGGGTCTCACCGGGGAGCTGTTTTTT.

This sequence joins TRBV27 and TRBJ2-5; TRBD2 aligns across 10 bases. This CDR3 region has 16 residues. The ends lost 5 bases at V and 3 bases at J; junction bases unmatched: 9. The V gene's germline CDR1 is MNHEY and CDR2 SMNVEV (reference sequence). The CDR3 region is CASSQLAGYDKETQYF. CDR3 DNA sequence: TGTGCCAGCAGTCAACTAGCGGGGTATGATAAAGAGACCCAGTACTTC.

V usage is TRBV19 and J usage is TRBJ1-5; weak D call: TRBD1 (6 bases). From germline, CDR1 is LNHDA and CDR2 SQIVND (reference sequence). CDR3 length equals 13 residues. Trimming pared 6 bases from V and 13 bases from J, leaving 19 bases between. The CDR3 loop reads CASSNPGEGTQHF. The CDR3 nucleotides are TGTGCCAGTAGCAACCCGGGGGAGGGGACACAGCATTTT.

This chain links TRBV13 with TRBJ1-4, with TRBD1 matching over 11 bases. J was trimmed by 8 bases and V by 5 bases; bases with no gene match: 4. The CDR3 totals 14 residues. Germline loops: CDR1 PRHDT, CDR2 FYEKMQ (reference sequence). The CDR3 region is CASSAGTGGEKLFF. The CDR3 DNA reads TGTGCCAGCAGCGCCGGGACAGGGGGAGAAAAACTGTTTTTT.

At least ten counts were recorded for this clonotype. This chain uses TRBV7-6 with TRBJ2-1, with D perhaps TRBD1 (6 bases). CDR3 length equals 18 residues. Trimming stripped 4 bases from V and 0 bases from J, with 19 bases between. Germline loops: CDR1 SGHVS, CDR2 FNYEAQ. The CDR3 nucleotides are TGTGCCAGCAGCTCGCCCCAACAGGGATTCGACTCCTACAATGAGCAGTTCTTC. Residues: CASSSPQQGFDSYNEQFF.

This clonotype was found many times. The rearrangement joins TRBV7-6 to TRBJ2-3; tentatively, D is TRBD2 (5 bases). From germline, CDR1 is SGHVS and CDR2 FNYEAQ. The V end was cut by 2 bases, the J end by 2 bases, with 14 bases between. The CDR3 extends over 16 amino acids. The CDR3 DNA is TGTGCCAGCAGCTTAAGTGGTGCGGGCAACACAGATACGCAGTATTTT. It yields the protein CASSLSGAGNTDTQYF.

There are a few counts of this clonotype. J is TRBJ2-5 and V is TRBV10-3, with TRBD2 matching over 9 bases. This CDR3 is 12 amino acids long. After removal of 8 bases from V and 6 bases from J, the junction contained 4 bases not matched to a gene. Germline V gene lookup returns CDR1 ENHRY and CDR2 SYGVKD. The CDR3 reads CAIAGGVKTQYF. The DNA for the CDR3 is TGTGCCATCGCGGGGGGGGTAAAGACCCAGTACTTC.

V and J are TRBV20-1 and TRBJ2-1; tentatively, D is TRBD2 (6 bases). Per the germline V gene, CDR1 is DFQATT and CDR2 is SNEGSKA (reference sequence). Between the trimmed V and J ends, which lost 1 base and 3 bases, there was a span of 13 bases. The CDR3 runs to 15 residues. The CDR3 region is CSARVRGEHYNEQFF. In DNA form, the CDR3 reads TGCAGTGCTAGAGTGCGGGGCGAACACTACAATGAGCAGTTCTTC.

This clonotype appeared a few times. This CDR3 is CASSIQGVGTEAFF. As DNA, the CDR3 is TGTGCCAGCAGCATACAGGGGGTAGGCACTGAAGCTTTCTTT. The chain carries TRBV6-1 and TRBJ1-1; 8 nucleotides line up with TRBD1. Trimming took 6 bases from V and 4 from J; bases not matched to a gene: 7. Germline loops: CDR1 MNHNS, CDR2 SASEGT. CDR3 size: 14 residues.

This clonotype was picked up a small number of times. This chain joins TRBV7-9 and TRBJ1-1; D uncertain. Germline loops: CDR1 SEHNR, CDR2 FQNEAQ (reference sequence). The V gene lost 1 base and the J gene lost 1 base, with 19 bases spanning the gap. There are 18 residues in the CDR3. The DNA for the CDR3 is TGTGCCAGCAGCTTAGTACGTAGACTAAGTGGCGAGAACACTGAAGCTTTCTTT. Encoded protein: CASSLVRRLSGENTEAFF.

The CDR3 sequence: CSASPGTVANTGELFF. CDR3 sequence (DNA): TGCAGTGCTAGCCCGGGGACGGTCGCGAACACCGGGGAGCTGTTTTTT. The chain employs TRBV20-1 and TRBJ2-2; D tentatively reads TRBD1 or TRBD2 (5 bases each). The CDR3 sequence is 16 residues long. Trimming took off 3 bases at V and 0 bases at J, with 14 bases between the two ends. The germline V gene has CDR1 DFQATT and CDR2 SNEGSKA (reference sequence).

The V and J genes are TRBV19 and TRBJ1-3, with 7 bases fitting TRBD1. This CDR3 has 14 residues. CDR1 and CDR2 from the germline V gene are LNHDA and SQIVND (reference sequence). With 9 bases clipped from V and 1 base from J, the junction kept 6 bases outside the gene matches. The CDR3 DNA is TGTGCCAGCGGTGACAGGGCGTCTGGAAACACCATATATTTT. This codes for CASGDRASGNTIYF.

This clonotype was counted only a few times. The chain employs TRBV24-1 and TRBJ2-1; D may be TRBD2 (7 bases). CDR1 and CDR2 from the germline V gene are KGHDR and SFDVKD. Trimming shortened V by 5 bases and J by 0 bases, and 22 bases separated the two germline ends. The CDR3 consists of 19 residues. As DNA, the CDR3 is TGTGCCACCAGTGGTCCCGGGAAGGGGGGGGGCCTCTCCTACAATGAGCAGTTCTTC. It yields the protein CATSGPGKGGGLSYNEQFF.

The chain joins TRBV6-2 or TRBV6-3 to TRBJ2-7, with a weak D call TRBD2 (6 bases). The length of the CDR3 is 16 residues. V was pared by 2 bases and J by 3 bases, with 17 bases between. The germline gives CDR1 MNHEY, CDR2 SVGEGT. CDR3 region: CASSYQQAEGDYEQYV. The DNA for the CDR3 is TGTGCCAGCAGTTACCAGCAAGCGGAGGGAGACTACGAGCAGTACGTC.

This clonotype has a handful of counts. V usage is TRBV7-2 and J usage is TRBJ2-3; a possible D gene is TRBD2 (6 bases). Trimming stripped 5 bases from V and 4 bases from J, with 16 bases between. The germline CDR1 and CDR2 sequences are SGHTA and FQGNSA. The CDR3 extends over 15 amino acids. CDR3 nucleotides: TGTGCCAGCAGCAAGGCCGCGGGGTTAGCAGATACGCAGTATTTT. Encoded protein: CASSKAAGLADTQYF.

V and J are TRBV3-1 and TRBJ2-3; D gene ambiguous. V lost 0 bases to trimming and J lost 4 bases, with 5 bases between them. Germline V gene data show CDR1 as LGHDT and CDR2 as YNNKEL (reference sequence). The CDR3 spans 13 residues. CDR3 DNA sequence: TGTGCCAGCAGCCAAGAGGACGCAGATACGCAGTATTTT. Encoded protein: CASSQEDADTQYF.

This clonotype was seen only a few times. This chain uses TRBV7-6 with TRBJ2-5; 11 bases match TRBD2. CDR1 is SGHVS, CDR2 FNYEAQ, per germline. This CDR3 is built from 15 residues. J gave up 1 base and V 4 bases, and 2 bases lay outside the gene matches. CDR3 region: CASSSLAGVQETQYF. The CDR3 DNA sequence: TGTGCCAGCAGCTCACTAGCGGGGGTCCAAGAGACCCAGTACTTC.

Only one count was recorded for this clonotype. The rearrangement links TRBV20-1 to TRBJ2-7; TRBD1 aligns across 7 bases. Germline CDR1 is DFQATT and CDR2 is SNEGSKA (reference sequence). This CDR3 contains 13 residues. The V and J ends lost 3 bases and 3 bases, in that order; junction bases with no gene match: 5. CDR3 in DNA: TGCAGTGCTAGTCTGGGACAGTACTACGAGCAGTACGTC. This encodes CSASLGQYYEQYV.

This clonotype was recorded many times. The genes are TRBV5-6 and TRBJ2-7; 7 bases map to TRBD1. The CDR3 consists of 15 residues. The trim removed 1 base at V and 2 bases at J, leaving 6 bases unmatched. Germline CDR1 reads SGHDT; CDR2 reads YYEEEE. CDR3 sequence reads: CASSLSRDRPYEQYV. CDR3 in DNA: TGTGCCAGCAGCTTGTCCCGGGACAGACCCTACGAGCAGTACGTC.

The genes are TRBV11-3 and TRBJ2-5; D ambiguous. The germline gives CDR1 SGHNT, CDR2 YENEEA. The CDR3 consists of 13 residues. Trimming pared 7 bases from V and 5 bases from J, leaving 14 bases between. As DNA, the CDR3 is TGTGCCAGCATTGTAGGCGACCGGGAGACCCAGTACTTC. This codes for CASIVGDRETQYF.